This is a list of T cell receptor beta chains from one sample in a study of blood T cell repertoires in COVID-19. Assay: immunoSEQ multiplex PCR; the TCRdb copy retains only in-frame clones and omits some. Among roughly 80,000 clones listed, around 90% were seen once. The sample consisted of peripheral blood. Receptors originate from a woman aged 80 or older with active or convalescent COVID-19. Each CDR3 is given with its conserved first and last residue. Each record gives: V gene, D gene, clone size, J gene, CDR3 DNA, CDR3 protein. D genes are given only for firm matches. Size is stated for part of the rows, as once, few or many counts, or as a class when the clone is expanded.

TRBV29-1	TRBD2	-	TRBJ2-3	TGCAGCGCTACCGTACTAGCGGGCTTCACAGATACGCAGTATTTT	CSATVLAGFTDTQYF
TRBV20-1	TRBD1	-	TRBJ1-5	TGCAGTGCTAGTAAACAGGGGAATATAGGCAATCAGCCCCAGCATTTT	CSASKQGNIGNQPQHF
TRBV7-9	-	-	TRBJ1-2	TGTGCCAGCAGCTTACAGGGGACCGCCTATGGCTACACCTTC	CASSLQGTAYGYTF
TRBV18	-	-	TRBJ2-3	TGTGCCAGCTCACCGGTAATAGCGGTGGGGGATACGCAGTATTTT	CASSPVIAVGDTQYF
TRBV6-5	TRBD2	-	TRBJ2-5	TGTGCCAGCAGTTATAGGACTAGCGGGAGAACAGAGACCCAGTACTTC	CASSYRTSGRTETQYF
TRBV6-5	-	few	TRBJ1-5	TGTGCCAGCATTGGCGGGGGGCCCTATCAGCCCCAGCATTTT	CASIGGGPYQPQHF
TRBV10-3	TRBD1	-	TRBJ2-3	TGTGCCATCAGCCAAGGACAGGGGGCCGGTCCAGATACGCAGTATTTT	CAISQGQGAGPDTQYF
TRBV7-2	-	-	TRBJ1-6	TGTGCCAGCAGCTTTGGGCCAGCTATTAATTCACCCCTCCACTTT	CASSFGPAINSPLHF
TRBV7-9	TRBD1	-	TRBJ2-1	TGTGCCAGCAGCATAGGGGGACAGGGGGCGGGTGAGCAGTTCTTC	CASSIGGQGAGEQFF
TRBV12-3/TRBV12-4	-	-	TRBJ2-1	TGTGCCAGCAGTTTTAGGGGCCGCCGCGAGCAGTTCTTC	CASSFRGRREQFF
TRBV3-1/TRBV3-2	TRBD2	-	TRBJ2-3	TGTGCCAGCAGCCGCCGCGCAGCGGGGAGCGCAGATACGCAGTATTTT	CASSRRAAGSADTQYF
TRBV5-1	TRBD1	-	TRBJ2-7	TGCGCCAGCAGCTTGGAGGGACAGCCGACGGGTGAGCAGTACTTC	CASSLEGQPTGEQYF
TRBV7-2	TRBD2	-	TRBJ2-1	TGTGCCAGCAGCCCGACCGGGGGGGCAGATTACAATGAGCAGTTCTTC	CASSPTGGADYNEQFF
TRBV4-1	TRBD2	-	TRBJ2-1	TGCGCCAGCAGCACCGGACTAGCGGCCAACAATGAGCAGTTCTTC	CASSTGLAANNEQFF
TRBV29-1	TRBD1	once	TRBJ1-1	TGCAGCGTTGGACAGGGGGCTTTTGGCACTGAAGCTTTCTTT	CSVGQGAFGTEAFF
TRBV6-2/TRBV6-3	TRBD1	-	TRBJ1-5	TGTGCCAGCAGTTACCGACAGGGGGGCAATCAGCCCCAGCATTTT	CASSYRQGGNQPQHF
TRBV7-8	-	once	TRBJ2-7	TGTGCCAGCAGCGCCCGGCAGGGAATTGACGAGCAGTACTTC	CASSARQGIDEQYF
TRBV7-2	TRBD2	-	TRBJ2-1	TGTGCCAGCAGCCCGGGACTAGCACTGTTCTTC	CASSPGLALFF
TRBV19	-	-	TRBJ1-5	TGTGCCAGTAGTATAATGAGCGGGCGCCCTCAGCCCCAGCATTTT	CASSIMSGRPQPQHF
TRBV6-5	TRBD1	-	TRBJ1-1	TGTGCCAGCAGTTTCGCCGGGACAGGACCGAACACTGAAGCTTTCTTT	CASSFAGTGPNTEAFF
TRBV7-2	TRBD1	-	TRBJ1-3	TGTGCCAGCAGCTTTGGGACAGGATCGACTGGAAACACCATATATTTT	CASSFGTGSTGNTIYF
TRBV3-1/TRBV3-2	-	-	TRBJ2-2	TGTGCCAGCAGCCAGGGGGGAATCACCGGGGAGCTGTTTTTT	CASSQGGITGELFF
TRBV4-3	-	-	TRBJ1-3	TGCGCCAGCAGCCAGGGTCTGGGGCAGGTTGGAAACACCATATATTTT	CASSQGLGQVGNTIYF
TRBV5-1	TRBD2	-	TRBJ2-2	TGCGCCAGCAGCTCCTGGGATTGGCTAGCGGGGACCGGGGAGCTGTTTTTT	CASSSWDWLAGTGELFF
TRBV5-1	-	-	TRBJ2-3	TGCGCCAGCAGCCCGATGGGGAGGGGGATTACAGATACGCAGTATTTT	CASSPMGRGITDTQYF
TRBV27	TRBD1	-	TRBJ2-7	TGTGCCAGCAGTCTGACAGGGGGATGGCACGAGCAGTACTTC	CASSLTGGWHEQYF
TRBV7-2	-	-	TRBJ1-5	TGTGCCAGCAGCTTTCAGGGGAGTCAGCCCCAGCATTTT	CASSFQGSQPQHF
TRBV19	-	-	TRBJ2-5	TGTGCCAGTAGCACCGCAGGGATACAAGAGACCCAGTACTTC	CASSTAGIQETQYF
TRBV27	-	-	TRBJ2-7	TGTGCCAGCAGTCCAGCTAGACCGGAATTTGGCACGGATCAGTACTTC	CASSPARPEFGTDQYF
TRBV24-1	-	-	TRBJ2-3	TGTGCCACCAGTGATCCGGGAGAAGATACGCAGTATTTT	CATSDPGEDTQYF
TRBV18	TRBD1	-	TRBJ2-7	TGTGCCAGCTCACCAACCGGACAGGGTGCCTACGAGCAGTACTTC	CASSPTGQGAYEQYF
TRBV30	TRBD1	few	TRBJ2-1	TGTGCCTGGAGTGTAAGAGGGACAGGGTTGAGTGAGCAGTTCTTC	CAWSVRGTGLSEQFF
TRBV25-1	TRBD1	-	TRBJ1-6	TGTGCCAGCAGTGAAACACCGGGACAGAATAATTCACCCCTCCACTTT	CASSETPGQNNSPLHF
TRBV19	TRBD1	-	TRBJ2-5	TGTGCCAGTAGTATAGGGGACAGGATACAAGAGACCCAGTACTTC	CASSIGDRIQETQYF
TRBV6-6	TRBD1	-	TRBJ2-7	TGTGCCAGCAGTTCCCCCGGACAGGGACGTACCTACGAGCAGTACTTC	CASSSPGQGRTYEQYF
TRBV5-1	-	once	TRBJ2-5	TGCGCCAGCAGCCCGACAAGCGGACCTCCTTTAGGAGAGACCCAGTACTTC	CASSPTSGPPLGETQYF
TRBV14	-	-	TRBJ1-2	TGTGCCAGCAGCCAGTACAGGGCGTGGGGCTACACCTTC	CASSQYRAWGYTF
TRBV5-1	-	-	TRBJ2-1	TGCGCCAGCAGCTTGGAGGGTAGCGGAGGCCGATTGGGTGAGCAGTTCTTC	CASSLEGSGGRLGEQFF
TRBV9	TRBD2	-	TRBJ2-1	TGTGCCAGCAGCGTACTAGCGGGAAACTACAATGAGCAGTTCTTC	CASSVLAGNYNEQFF
TRBV5-6	-	-	TRBJ2-7	TGTGCCAGCAGCTTGCAGGGCGAGCAGTACTTC	CASSLQGEQYF